The 7 T cell receptor beta chains below were found in one sample sequenced in a study of blood T cells in healthy people across ages. Primers used in a second PCR of roughly 7 to 11 cycles were a sample-barcoded 5' primer and a J-beta primer mix. Via MiXCR, TCRdb re-called the 5' RACE reads, giving one row per CDR3 protein. The table lists more than 1,000,000 distinct CDR3 sequences, approximately 25% of them singletons, with about 0.72% in the top ten. The sample was also linked to a second study, of T cells of mothers and their children.

Material: blood. The receptors originated from a girl aged 2 to 10 in good health.

This clonotype was seen only a few times. The chain carries TRBV6-6 and TRBJ1-2; weak D call: TRBD1 (5 bases). Trimming removed 5 bases at V and 6 bases at J, with 13 bases between. From germline, CDR1 is MNHNY and CDR2 SVGAGI (reference sequence). The CDR3 extends over 13 amino acids. CDR3: CASSHQGRNGYTF. The CDR3 bases are TGTGCCAGCAGTCACCAGGGTAGGAATGGCTACACCTTC.

The chain couples TRBV4-1 to TRBJ2-5; D is tentatively TRBD1 or TRBD2 (5 bases each). With the DNA end fitting TRBJ2-7 better, the J assignment may be wrong. The CDR3 loop spans 14 amino acids. The germline V gene encodes CDR1 MGHRA and CDR2 YSYEKL. CDR3 sequence: CASSQVQGPHEQYF. CDR3 sequence (DNA): TGCGCCAGCAGCCAAGTCCAGGGACCCCACGAGCAGTACTTC.

This clonotype was seen repeatedly, ten times or more. The rearrangement joins TRBV11-2 to TRBJ2-7; 7 nucleotides agree with TRBD2. Germline V gives CDR1 SGHAT, CDR2 FQNNGV. V shed 6 bases and J 0 bases; nucleotides not matched to a gene: 5. The CDR3 is 14 residues long. The chain's CDR3 is CASSTGGSSYEQYF. As DNA, the CDR3 is TGTGCCAGCAGTACCGGGGGGAGCTCCTACGAGCAGTACTTC.

This sequence joins TRBV27 and TRBJ1-6; D not certain. V was cut by 3 bases and J by 5 bases, with 14 bases left in between. The germline V gene has CDR1 MNHEY and CDR2 SMNVEV (reference sequence). This CDR3 region has 16 residues. Here the CDR3 reads CASSFRPHLDNSPLHF. DNA for the CDR3: TGTGCCAGCAGTTTTCGGCCTCACCTGGATAATTCACCCCTCCACTTT.

This clonotype was recorded once. A read error may account for a junction end that differs from germline. The genes are TRBV27 and TRBJ1-2; D is possibly TRBD1 (6 bases). Germline V gene sequence: CDR1 MNHEY, CDR2 SMNVEV (reference sequence). The CDR3 totals 14 residues. The CDR3 DNA follows: TGTGCCATCAGTCCCCTGGCAGGGGTAAATGGCTACACCTTC. Its translation: CAISPLAGVNGYTF.

The rearrangement links TRBV12-3 or TRBV12-4 to TRBJ1-2; D ambiguous. The CDR3 totals 16 residues. V lost 2 bases, J lost 4 bases, and 17 bases lay in between. CDR3 sequence: CASSLRLGWQFYGYTF. The CDR3 DNA reads TGTGCCAGCAGTTTAAGGCTAGGTTGGCAGTTCTATGGCTACACCTTC.

The chain recombines TRBV7-9 with TRBJ2-1; 7 bases are a match to TRBD2. CDR3 length equals 14 residues. In germline, CDR1 is SEHNR, CDR2 FQNEAQ (reference sequence). V lost 1 base to trimming and J lost 8 bases; unmatched junction nucleotides: 5. The CDR3 nucleotides read TGTGCCAGCAGCTTAGTGGCGGGAGCCTATGAGCAGTTCTTC. Its protein product is CASSLVAGAYEQFF.